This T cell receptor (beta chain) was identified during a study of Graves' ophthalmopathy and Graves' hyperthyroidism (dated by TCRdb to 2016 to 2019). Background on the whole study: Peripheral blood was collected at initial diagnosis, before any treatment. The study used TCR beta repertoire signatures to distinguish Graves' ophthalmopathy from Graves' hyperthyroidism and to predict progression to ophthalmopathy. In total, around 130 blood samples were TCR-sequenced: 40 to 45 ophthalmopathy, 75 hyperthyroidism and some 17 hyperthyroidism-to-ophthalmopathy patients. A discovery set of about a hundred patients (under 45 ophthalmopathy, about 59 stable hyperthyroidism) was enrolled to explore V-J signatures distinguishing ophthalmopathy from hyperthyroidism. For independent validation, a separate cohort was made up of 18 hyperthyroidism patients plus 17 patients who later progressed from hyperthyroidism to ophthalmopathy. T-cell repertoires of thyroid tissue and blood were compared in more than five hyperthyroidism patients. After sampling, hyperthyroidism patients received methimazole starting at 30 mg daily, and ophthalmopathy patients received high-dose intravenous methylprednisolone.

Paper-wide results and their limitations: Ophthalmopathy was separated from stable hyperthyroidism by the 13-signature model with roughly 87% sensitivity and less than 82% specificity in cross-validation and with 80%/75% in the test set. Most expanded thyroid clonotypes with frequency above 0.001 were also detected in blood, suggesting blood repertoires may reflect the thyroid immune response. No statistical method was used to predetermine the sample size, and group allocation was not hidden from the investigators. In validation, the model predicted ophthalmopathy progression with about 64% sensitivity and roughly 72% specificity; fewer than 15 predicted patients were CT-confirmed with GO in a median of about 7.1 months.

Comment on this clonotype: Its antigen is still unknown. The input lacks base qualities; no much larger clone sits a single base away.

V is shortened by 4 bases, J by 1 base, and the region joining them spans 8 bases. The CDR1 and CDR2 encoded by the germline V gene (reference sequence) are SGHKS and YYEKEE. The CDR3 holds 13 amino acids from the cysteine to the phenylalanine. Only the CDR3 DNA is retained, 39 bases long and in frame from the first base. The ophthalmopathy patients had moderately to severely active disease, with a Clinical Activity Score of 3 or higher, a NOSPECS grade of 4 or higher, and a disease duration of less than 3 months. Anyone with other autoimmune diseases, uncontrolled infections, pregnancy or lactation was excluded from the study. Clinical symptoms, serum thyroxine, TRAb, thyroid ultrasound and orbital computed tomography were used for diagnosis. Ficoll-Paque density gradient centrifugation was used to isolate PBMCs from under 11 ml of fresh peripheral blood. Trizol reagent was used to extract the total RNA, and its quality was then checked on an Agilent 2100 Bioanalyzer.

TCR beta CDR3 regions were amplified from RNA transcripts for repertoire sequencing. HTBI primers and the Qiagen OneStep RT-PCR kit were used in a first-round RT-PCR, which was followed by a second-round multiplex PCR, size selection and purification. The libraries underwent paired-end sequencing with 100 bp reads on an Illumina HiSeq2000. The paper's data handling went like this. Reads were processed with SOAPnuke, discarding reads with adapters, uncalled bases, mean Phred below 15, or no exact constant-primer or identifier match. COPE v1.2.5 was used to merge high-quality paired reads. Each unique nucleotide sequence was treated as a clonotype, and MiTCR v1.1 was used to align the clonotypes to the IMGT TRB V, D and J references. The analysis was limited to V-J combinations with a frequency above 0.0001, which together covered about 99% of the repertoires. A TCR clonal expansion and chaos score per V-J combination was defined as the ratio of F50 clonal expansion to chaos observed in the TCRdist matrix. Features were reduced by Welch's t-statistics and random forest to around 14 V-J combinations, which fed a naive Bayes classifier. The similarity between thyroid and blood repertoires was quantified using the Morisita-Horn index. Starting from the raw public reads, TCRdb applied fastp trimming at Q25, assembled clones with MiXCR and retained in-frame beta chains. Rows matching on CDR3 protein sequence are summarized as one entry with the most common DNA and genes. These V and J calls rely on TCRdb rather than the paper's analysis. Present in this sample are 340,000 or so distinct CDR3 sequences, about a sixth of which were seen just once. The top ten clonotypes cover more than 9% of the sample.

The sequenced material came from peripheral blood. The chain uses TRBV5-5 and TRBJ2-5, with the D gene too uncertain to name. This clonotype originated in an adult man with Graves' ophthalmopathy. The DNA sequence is TGTGCCAGCAGCCCTGACATCCAAGAGACCCAGTACTTC. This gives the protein CASSPDIQETQYF.